The 19 T cell receptor beta chains in this list originate from one sample, sequenced in a study of blood T cell repertoires in COVID-19. Method: immunoSEQ multiplex PCR; TCRdb's copy keeps in-frame clones and lacks some. The table lists approximately 150,000 clones, 70% to 90% of them singletons. The sequenced sample was peripheral blood. The receptors were sampled from a woman between 45 and 60 years old with COVID-19, enrolled during active disease.

This clone was observed a handful of times. V is TRBV7-2 and J is TRBJ2-7; TRBD2 is a possible D gene (6 bases). The CDR3 covers 15 residues. The V and J ends lost 5 bases and 5 bases respectively, with 19 bases between them. Germline CDR1 is SGHTA and CDR2 is FQGNSA. The CDR3 reads CASSILPAGPNEQYF. CDR3 bases: TGTGCCAGCAGCATCCTTCCGGCGGGGCCAAACGAGCAGTACTTC.

This chain connects TRBV18 to TRBJ1-1; D call uncertain. The CDR3 sequence is 14 residues long. V lost 0 bases, J lost 0 bases, and 5 bases lay in between. Per germline, CDR1 KGHSH and CDR2 LQKENI. The CDR3 DNA reads as TGTGCCAGCTCACCACCGAGCCTGAACACTGAAGCTTTCTTT. It codes for CASSPPSLNTEAFF.

The chain combines TRBV19 with TRBJ2-3; D remains ambiguous. V lost 8 bases to trimming and J lost 5 bases, with 14 bases between them. The CDR3 loop spans 13 amino acids. CDR1 is LNHDA, CDR2 SQIVND, per germline (reference sequence). The CDR3 nucleotides are TGTGCCAGTCGAAAAAACCTAGAAGATACGCAGTATTTT. Protein product: CASRKNLEDTQYF.

The chain joins TRBV30 to TRBJ1-6; 12 bases are a match to TRBD1. Germline CDR1 reads GTSNPN; CDR2 reads SVGIG (reference sequence). J lost 10 bases, V lost 5 bases, and 3 bases had no gene match. This CDR3 spans 13 amino acids. The CDR3 sequence is CAWVGTGGSPLHF. The CDR3 nucleotides are TGTGCCTGGGTCGGGACAGGGGGCTCACCCCTCCACTTT.

In this sample, this clone turned up a few times. V gene TRBV5-4 combines with J gene TRBJ2-5; 7 positions agree with TRBD2. The CDR3 has 15 residues. Germline CDR1 and CDR2: SGHNT and YYREEE (reference sequence). Germline trimming cut 0 bases from V and 2 bases from J; bases unmatched to any gene: 4. CDR3 sequence: CASSLGGGKQETQYF. The DNA of the CDR3 is TGTGCCAGCAGCTTGGGGGGGGGAAAGCAAGAGACCCAGTACTTC.

The chain's CDR3 is CASSRDRGYEQYF. As DNA, the CDR3 is TGTGCCAGCAGTCGGGACAGGGGTTACGAGCAGTACTTC. The chain couples TRBV7-3 to TRBJ2-7, with 10 bases fitting TRBD1. With V trimmed by 6 bases and J by 4 bases, 3 bases remained unmatched. CDR3 size: 13 residues. Per germline, CDR1 SGHTA and CDR2 FQGTGA.

This rearrangement joins TRBV19 to TRBJ2-7; 11 nucleotides line up with TRBD1. The V gene end was trimmed by 5 bases and the J gene end by 2 bases; junction bases not matched to a gene: 5. The V gene's germline CDR1 is LNHDA and CDR2 SQIVND (reference sequence). CDR3 length equals 15 residues. CDR3 sequence: CASSSPGQGAYEQYF. Written as DNA, the CDR3 is TGTGCCAGTAGTTCTCCGGGACAGGGGGCCTACGAGCAGTACTTC.

The chain employs TRBV3-1 (or the pseudogene TRBV3-2) and TRBJ2-3; D gene unclear. Per germline, CDR1 LGHDT and CDR2 YNNKEL (reference sequence). V lost 0 bases and J 4 bases, leaving 14 bases between the germline ends. The CDR3 is made up of 16 amino acids. DNA of the CDR3: TGTGCCAGCAGCCAAGATCGGGTCCAGTGGGCAGATACGCAGTATTTT. As protein: CASSQDRVQWADTQYF.

This chain links TRBV29-1 with TRBJ1-2; D might be TRBD1 (6 bases). The CDR3 is 15 amino acids. Germline V CDR1 and CDR2: SQVTM, ANQGSEA. V was trimmed by 3 bases and J by 4 bases, leaving 18 bases between them. CDR3 in amino acids: CSVEERDIPSYGYTF. As DNA, the CDR3 is TGCAGCGTTGAGGAGAGGGACATTCCTTCCTATGGCTACACCTTC.

This chain connects TRBV30 to TRBJ2-2, with D perhaps matching TRBD1 (5 bases). V lost 4 bases and J 3 bases, leaving 9 bases between the germline ends. This CDR3 is 13 amino acids long. CDR1 and CDR2 from the germline V gene are GTSNPN and SVGIG (reference sequence). CDR3 DNA sequence: TGTGCCTGGACAGGGTTTCACACCGGGGAGCTGTTTTTT. Translation gives CAWTGFHTGELFF.

The V and J genes are TRBV10-3 and TRBJ1-2, with D perhaps TRBD1 (6 bases). With 5 bases removed from V and 6 bases from J, the gap between germline ends came to 13 bases. The germline gives CDR1 ENHRY, CDR2 SYGVKD. This CDR3 comprises 13 residues. The CDR3 DNA reads TGTGCCATCAGTCTCTCCCCAGGGGATGGCTACACCTTC. The encoded protein is CAISLSPGDGYTF.

The genes are TRBV9 and TRBJ1-3; D ambiguous. Trimming left V 3 bases short and J 3 bases short, with 7 bases between. CDR1 SGDLS and CDR2 YYNGEE come from the germline V gene. There are 13 residues in the CDR3. For the CDR3, the DNA is TGTGCCAGCAGCGGCCGACTTGGAAACACCATATATTTT. Its translation is CASSGRLGNTIYF. Full variable domain (outside the CDR3, taken from reference TRBV9 and TRBJ1-3): DSGVTQTPKHLITATGQRVTLRCSPRSGDLSVYWYQQSLDQGLQFLIQYYNGEERAKGNILERFSAQQFPDLHSELNLSSLELGDSALYFCASSGRLGNTIYFGEGSWLTVV.

This chain joins TRBV11-3 and TRBJ2-7; D unresolved. This CDR3 contains 14 residues. The germline V and J ends were trimmed by 2 bases and 2 bases, with 10 bases remaining between them. CDR1 and CDR2 (germline): SGHNT, YENEEA. Here the CDR3 reads CASSLIGTAYEQYF. CDR3 DNA: TGTGCCAGCAGCTTAATTGGAACAGCCTACGAGCAGTACTTC.

Regarding this clone: Relative to the germline gene, one junction end is altered; a read error may explain this. The sample has other DNA sequences that encode this CDR3 too. The genes are TRBV18 and TRBJ1-6; D is unclear. Germline values: CDR1 KGHSH, CDR2 LQKENI. This CDR3 spans 16 amino acids. CDR3 in DNA: TGTGCCAGCTCACCTGCGGTTGGCGCGCGGAATTCACCTCTCCACTTT. This codes for CASSPAVGARNSPLHF.

This clone was picked up one time. The chain employs TRBV29-1 and TRBJ2-7, with TRBD1 matching over 7 bases. There are 13 residues in the CDR3. V gave up 4 bases and J gave up 3 bases; unmatched junction bases: 6. In germline, CDR1 is SQVTM, CDR2 ANQGSEA. As DNA, the CDR3 is TGCAGCGTTGGCACAGGGGAACTCTACGAGCAGTACTTC. This gives the protein CSVGTGELYEQYF.

The rearrangement uses TRBV11-2 and TRBJ1-4; D is possibly TRBD1 (6 bases). The CDR3 has 16 residues. Germline-derived CDR1 and CDR2 are SGHAT and FQNNGV. The V end lost 4 bases, the J end lost 3 bases, and 15 bases lay between the germline ends. The CDR3 region is CASSSLQGSANEKLFF. The CDR3 nucleotides read TGTGCCAGCAGCTCTCTACAGGGCTCGGCTAATGAAAAACTGTTTTTT.

V is TRBV3-1 (or the pseudogene TRBV3-2) and J is TRBJ1-6; 8 bases fit TRBD1. CDR3 length equals 13 residues. Germline CDR1 and CDR2: LGHDT and YNNKEL (reference sequence). V trimming: 7 bases; J trimming: 11 bases; junction bases outside the gene matches: 7. The CDR3 bases are TGTGCCAGCACGACAGGGGCGGATGCACCCCTCCACTTT. Amino acids: CASTTGADAPLHF.

This sequence joins TRBV9 and TRBJ1-1; D is undetermined. This CDR3 contains 12 residues. The V gene's germline CDR1 is SGDLS and CDR2 YYNGEE. The germline V and J ends were trimmed by 0 bases and 7 bases, with 7 bases remaining between them. The CDR3 loop is CASSVDEGEAFF. The CDR3 DNA follows: TGTGCCAGCAGCGTAGACGAGGGTGAAGCTTTCTTT.

This chain connects TRBV15 to TRBJ2-7, with unresolved D. This CDR3 spans 14 amino acids. The V gene's germline CDR1 is LNHNV and CDR2 YYDKDF (reference sequence). The V end lost 1 base, the J end lost 2 bases, and 9 bases lay between the germline ends. DNA for the CDR3: TGTGCCACCAGCAGAGCGAGCGCTACCTACGAGCAGTACTTC. It specifies CATSRASATYEQYF.